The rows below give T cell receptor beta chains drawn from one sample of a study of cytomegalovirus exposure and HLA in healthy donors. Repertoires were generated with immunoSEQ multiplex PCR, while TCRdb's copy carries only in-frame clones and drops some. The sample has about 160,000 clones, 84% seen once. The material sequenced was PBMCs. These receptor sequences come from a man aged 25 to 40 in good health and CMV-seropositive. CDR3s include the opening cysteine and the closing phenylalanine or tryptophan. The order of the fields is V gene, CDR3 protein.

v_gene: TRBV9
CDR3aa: CASSPSTSGNYGYTF

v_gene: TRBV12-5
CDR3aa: CASGLVHRELNGYTF

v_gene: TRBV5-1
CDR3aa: CASSLARDSRWDEQYF

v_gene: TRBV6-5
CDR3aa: CASSLQGQETQYF

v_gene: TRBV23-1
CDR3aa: CASSTGSYEQYF

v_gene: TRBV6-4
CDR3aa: CASRDRGGTEAFF

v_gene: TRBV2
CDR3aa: CASSSRKNYGYTF

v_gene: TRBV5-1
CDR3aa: CASRETGNEKLFF

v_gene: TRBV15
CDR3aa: CATSGDRVTEQYF

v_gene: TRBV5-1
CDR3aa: CASRVGTANTGELFF

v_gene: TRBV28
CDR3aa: CASTSRGEKLFF

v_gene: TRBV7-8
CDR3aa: CASSPNTGVNTEAFF

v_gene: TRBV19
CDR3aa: CASSTGLAGDFFTGELFF

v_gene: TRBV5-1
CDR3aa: CASSPDSYSNQPQHF

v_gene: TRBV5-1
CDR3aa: CASSLQGQVSTDTQYF